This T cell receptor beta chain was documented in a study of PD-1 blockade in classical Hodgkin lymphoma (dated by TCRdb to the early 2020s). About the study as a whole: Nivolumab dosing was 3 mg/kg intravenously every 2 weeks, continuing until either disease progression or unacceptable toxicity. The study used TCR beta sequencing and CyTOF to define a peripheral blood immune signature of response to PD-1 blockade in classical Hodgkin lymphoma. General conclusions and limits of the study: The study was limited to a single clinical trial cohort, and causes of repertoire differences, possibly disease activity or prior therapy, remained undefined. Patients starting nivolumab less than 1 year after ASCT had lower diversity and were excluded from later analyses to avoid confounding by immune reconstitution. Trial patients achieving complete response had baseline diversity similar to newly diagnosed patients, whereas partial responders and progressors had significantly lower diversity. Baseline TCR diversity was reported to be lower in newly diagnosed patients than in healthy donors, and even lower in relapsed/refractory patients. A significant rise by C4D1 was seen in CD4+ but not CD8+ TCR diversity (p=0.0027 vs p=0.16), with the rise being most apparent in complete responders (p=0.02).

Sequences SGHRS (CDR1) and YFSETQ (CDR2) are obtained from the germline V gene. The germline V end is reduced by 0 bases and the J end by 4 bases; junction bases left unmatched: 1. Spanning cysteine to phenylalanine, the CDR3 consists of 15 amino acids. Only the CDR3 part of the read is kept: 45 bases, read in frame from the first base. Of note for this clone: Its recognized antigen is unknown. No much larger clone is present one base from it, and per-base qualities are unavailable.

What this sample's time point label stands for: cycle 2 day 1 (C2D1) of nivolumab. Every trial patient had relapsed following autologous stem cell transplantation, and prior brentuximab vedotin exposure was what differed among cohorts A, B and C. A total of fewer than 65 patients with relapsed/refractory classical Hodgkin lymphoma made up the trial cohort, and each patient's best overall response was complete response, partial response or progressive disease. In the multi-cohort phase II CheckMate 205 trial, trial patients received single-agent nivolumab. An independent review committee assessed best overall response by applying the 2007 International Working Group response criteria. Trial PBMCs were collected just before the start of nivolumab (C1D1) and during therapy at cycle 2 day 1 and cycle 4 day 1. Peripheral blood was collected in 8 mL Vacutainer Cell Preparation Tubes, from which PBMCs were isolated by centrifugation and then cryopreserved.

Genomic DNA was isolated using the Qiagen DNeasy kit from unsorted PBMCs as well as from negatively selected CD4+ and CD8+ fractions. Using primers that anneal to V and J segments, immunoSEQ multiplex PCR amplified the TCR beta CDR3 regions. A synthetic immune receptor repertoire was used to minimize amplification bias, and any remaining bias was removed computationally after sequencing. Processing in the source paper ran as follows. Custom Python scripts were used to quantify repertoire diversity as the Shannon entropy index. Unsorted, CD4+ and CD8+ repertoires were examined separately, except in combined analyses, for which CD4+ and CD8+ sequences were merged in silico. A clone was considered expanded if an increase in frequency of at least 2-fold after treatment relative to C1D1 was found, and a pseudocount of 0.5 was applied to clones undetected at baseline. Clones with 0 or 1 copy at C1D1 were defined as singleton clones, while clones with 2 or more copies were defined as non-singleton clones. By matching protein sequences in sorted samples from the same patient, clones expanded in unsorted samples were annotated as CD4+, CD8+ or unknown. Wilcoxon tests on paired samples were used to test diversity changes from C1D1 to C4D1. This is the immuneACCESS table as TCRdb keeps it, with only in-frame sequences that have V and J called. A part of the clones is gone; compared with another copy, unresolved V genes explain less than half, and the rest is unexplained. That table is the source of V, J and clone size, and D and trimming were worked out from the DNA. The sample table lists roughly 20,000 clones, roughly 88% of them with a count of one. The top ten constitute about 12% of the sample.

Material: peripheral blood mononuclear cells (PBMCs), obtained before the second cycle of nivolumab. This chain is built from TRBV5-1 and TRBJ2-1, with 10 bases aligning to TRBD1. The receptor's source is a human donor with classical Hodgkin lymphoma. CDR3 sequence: CASSLVGQGYNEQFF. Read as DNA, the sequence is TGCGCCAGCAGCTTGGTGGGACAGGGGTACAATGAGCAGTTCTTC.